This TCR beta chain emerged from a study of blood T cells in healthy people across ages. PCR was performed a second time for 7 to 11 cycles using a sample-barcoded 5' primer and a J-beta primer mix. TCRdb analysed the 5' RACE reads with MiXCR anew, one entry per CDR3 protein. Among about 800,000 distinct CDR3 sequences listed, roughly 25% were seen once. Study results and limitations: Unsorted PBMCs prevented conclusive naive versus antigen-experienced comparison.

Turning to this clonotype: What it binds is unknown.

The CDR3 runs 14 residues. Deletions cut 5 bases from V and 2 bases from J, with 13 bases between. The germline V gene has CDR1 SGHVS and CDR2 FQNEAQ. These data also featured in a second study, about T cells of mothers and their children. That paper states: Samples came from a few healthy Caucasian mothers and their six children. Thymic selection, a shaping force on TCR recombination output, acts similarly in related and unrelated pairs. Related mother-child pairs showed slightly, non-significantly higher overlap than unrelated pairs.

Sample: blood. This clonotype was sampled from a boy between 10 and 17 years old in good health. The chain uses TRBV7-8 and TRBJ2-7; tentative D call: TRBD1 (6 bases). The CDR3 reads CASSRDNGAYEQYF. CDR3 sequence (DNA): TGTGCCAGCAGCCGGGACAACGGGGCCTACGAGCAGTACTTC.